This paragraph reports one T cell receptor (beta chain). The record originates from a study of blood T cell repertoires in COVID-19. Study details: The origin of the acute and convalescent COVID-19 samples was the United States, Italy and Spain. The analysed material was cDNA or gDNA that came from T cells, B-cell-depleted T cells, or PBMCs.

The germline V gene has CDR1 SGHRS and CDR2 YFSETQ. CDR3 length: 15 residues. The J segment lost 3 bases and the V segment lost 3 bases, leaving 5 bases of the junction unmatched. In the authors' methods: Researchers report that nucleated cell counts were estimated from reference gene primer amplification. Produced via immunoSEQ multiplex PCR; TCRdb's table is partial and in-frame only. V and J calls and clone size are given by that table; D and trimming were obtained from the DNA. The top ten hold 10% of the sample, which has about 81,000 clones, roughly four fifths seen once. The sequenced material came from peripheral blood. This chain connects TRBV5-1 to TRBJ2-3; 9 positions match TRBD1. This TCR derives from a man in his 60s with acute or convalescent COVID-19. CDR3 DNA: TGCGCCAGCAGCTCGGGACAGGGAGTTACAGATACGCAGTATTTT. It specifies CASSSGQGVTDTQYF.